Below are 23 T cell receptor beta chains sequenced from a single sample in a study of siplizumab effects on memory and regulatory T cells. Clones were sequenced by immunoSEQ multiplex PCR, and TCRdb holds only the in-frame ones, with some missing. The sample gives 90,000 to 120,000 clones, about 92% of which show up once; approximately 0.71% is in the top ten. The sequenced material came from Tregs sorted from blood. All receptors derive from a human donor in good health.

The chain joins TRBV6-4 to TRBJ2-1, with D perhaps assigned TRBD1 or TRBD2 (6 bases each). The CDR3 extends over 16 amino acids. Germline CDR1 reads MRHNA; CDR2 reads SNTAGT. Between the trimmed V and J ends, which lost 10 bases and 0 bases, there was a span of 19 bases. The CDR3 here is CAIHKIGGSSYNEQFF. CDR3 sequence (DNA): TGTGCCATCCATAAGATAGGGGGGAGCTCCTACAATGAGCAGTTCTTC.

This rearrangement joins TRBV19 to TRBJ1-5; no firm D call. V lost 5 bases and J lost 4, with 6 bases in between. There are 12 residues in the CDR3. CDR1 and CDR2 (germline): LNHDA, SQIVND (reference sequence). CDR3: CASSFGNQPQHF. The CDR3 nucleotides read TGTGCCAGTAGTTTTGGAAATCAGCCCCAGCATTTT.

The chain carries TRBV9 and TRBJ1-2, with D unresolved. The germline V and J ends were trimmed by 3 bases and 7 bases, with 10 bases remaining between them. The CDR3 covers 12 residues. CDR1 and CDR2 (germline): SGDLS, YYNGEE. CDR3 bases: TGTGCCAGCAGCGAAGGACGGGGTGGCTACACCTTC. This gives the protein CASSEGRGGYTF.

V usage is TRBV5-6 and J usage is TRBJ2-7; D gene unclear. This CDR3 has 18 residues. The V gene lost 6 bases and the J gene lost 0 bases, with 25 bases spanning the gap. The germline CDR1 and CDR2 sequences are SGHDT and YYEEEE. The CDR3 coding sequence is TGTGCCAGCACCCATCGGATCCCCGTACAGCTGCGCTCCTACGAGCAGTACTTC. Translated, it gives CASTHRIPVQLRSYEQYF.

The V and J genes are TRBV27 and TRBJ2-2; 15 nucleotides match TRBD2. Per germline, CDR1 MNHEY and CDR2 SMNVEV (reference sequence). The junction had 5 bases not matched to a gene; V was cut back by 1 base and J by 2 bases. The CDR3 spans 19 residues. The CDR3: CASSLWGLAGGRNTGELFF. Here the CDR3 DNA reads TGTGCCAGCAGTTTATGGGGACTAGCGGGAGGCCGAAACACCGGGGAGCTGTTTTTT.

The rearrangement joins TRBV5-1 to TRBJ2-7; 9 bases fit TRBD2. This CDR3 comprises 16 residues. Per germline, CDR1 SGHRS and CDR2 YFSETQ. Trimming cost V 4 bases and J 1 base; bases outside gene matches: 9. CDR3 sequence: CASSPSLAGLSYEQYF. CDR3 coding DNA: TGCGCCAGCAGCCCCTCACTAGCGGGCCTTTCCTACGAGCAGTACTTC.

V gene TRBV6-6 combines with J gene TRBJ1-2, with a possible D match to TRBD1 (6 bases). The V gene lost 7 bases and the J gene lost 3 bases, with 15 bases spanning the gap. Germline lookup yields CDR1 MNHNY and CDR2 SVGAGI (reference sequence). CDR3 length: 14 amino acids. The CDR3 is CASTPRGADYGYTF. Here the CDR3 DNA reads TGTGCCAGCACCCCCCGGGGGGCGGACTATGGCTACACCTTC.

The chain carries TRBV11-2 and TRBJ2-7; TRBD2 agrees at 7 bases. The ends lost 1 base at V and 1 base at J; junction bases unmatched: 7. CDR1 and CDR2 from the germline V gene are SGHAT and FQNNGV. The CDR3 has 16 amino acids. CDR3 bases: TGTGCCAGCAGCTTAGTCCTGGGAGGGATTTCCTACGAGCAGTACTTC. It is translated as CASSLVLGGISYEQYF.

The rearrangement links TRBV6-5 to TRBJ2-7, with a possible D match to TRBD1 (7 bases). The CDR3 is made up of 14 amino acids. Germline CDR1 and CDR2: MNHEY and SVGAGI. V gave up 8 bases and J gave up 2 bases, with 16 bases separating them. In DNA, the CDR3 is TGTGCCAGCCAGGGGGGATTGCGGACCTACGAGCAGTACTTC. Its translation: CASQGGLRTYEQYF.

V gene TRBV9 combines with J gene TRBJ2-7; D unclear. V lost 4 bases to trimming and J lost 7 bases, with 21 bases between them. Germline CDR1 and CDR2: SGDLS and YYNGEE. This CDR3 comprises 15 residues. As DNA, the CDR3 is TGTGCCAGCAGCCCTCAATTGGCAGCCTCACGGGAGCAGTACTTC. It codes for CASSPQLAASREQYF. The full variable domain, completed using reference TRBV9 and TRBJ2-7, is DSGVTQTPKHLITATGQRVTLRCSPRSGDLSVYWYQQSLDQGLQFLIQYYNGEERAKGNILERFSAQQFPDLHSELNLSSLELGDSALYFCASSPQLAASREQYFGPGTRLTVT.

The rearrangement links TRBV7-9 to TRBJ2-5; 8 bases line up with TRBD1. J lost 4 bases, V lost 6 bases, and 13 bases had no gene match. CDR1 and CDR2 (germline): SEHNR, FQNEAQ (reference sequence). CDR3 length equals 16 residues. CDR3 DNA sequence: TGTGCCAGCAGACTTACAGGGGGAGGTTCGGGAGAGACCCAGTACTTC. Translation gives CASRLTGGGSGETQYF. The variable domain in full, completed from reference TRBV7-9 and TRBJ2-5, reads DTGVSQNPRHKITKRGQNVTFRCDPISEHNRLYWYRQTLGQGPEFLTYFQNEAQLEKSRLLSDRFSAERPKGSFSTLEIQRTEQGDSAMYLCASRLTGGGSGETQYFGPGTRLLVL.

This chain links TRBV28 with TRBJ2-3; D is perhaps TRBD1 (5 bases). Germline-derived CDR1 and CDR2 are MDHEN and SYDVKM. The V gene lost 4 bases and the J gene lost 1 base, with 18 bases spanning the gap. The CDR3 contains 17 residues. As DNA, the CDR3 is TGTGCCAGCAGTTCCCCCACGCGCCAGGGCGGCACAGATACGCAGTATTTT. The encoded protein is CASSSPTRQGGTDTQYF. Filled out from reference TRBV28 and TRBJ2-3, the complete variable domain reads DVKVTQSSRYLVKRTGEKVFLECVQDMDHENMFWYRQDPGLGLRLIYFSYDVKMKEKGDIPEGYSVSREKKERFSLILESASTNQTSMYLCASSSPTRQGGTDTQYFGPGTRLTVL.

The V call is TRBV6-6, the J call TRBJ1-2; no clear D gene. V was pared by 4 bases and J by 0 bases, with 6 bases between. Germline V lookup: CDR1 MNHNY, CDR2 SVGAGI (reference sequence). The CDR3 length is 13 residues. The CDR3 here is CASSLLTNYGYTF. CDR3 nucleotides: TGTGCCAGCAGTTTACTCACTAACTATGGCTACACCTTC.

V gene TRBV10-1 combines with J gene TRBJ2-5; D perhaps matches TRBD2 (5 bases). Trimming removed 4 bases at V and 8 bases at J, with 11 bases between. This CDR3 spans 12 amino acids. Germline V gene data show CDR1 as WNHNN and CDR2 as SYGVQD (reference sequence). CDR3 bases: TGCGCCAGCAGTGGCCCCGGGGATACCCAGTACTTC. This gives the protein CASSGPGDTQYF.

V usage is TRBV6-6 and J usage is TRBJ1-6; TRBD1 aligns across 9 bases. With 5 bases clipped from V and 5 bases from J, the junction kept 7 bases outside the gene matches. The length of the CDR3 is 16 residues. Germline V gene sequence: CDR1 MNHNY, CDR2 SVGAGI (reference sequence). The DNA for the CDR3 is TGTGCCAGCAGTCCGCCGGGACAGGGTGATAATTCACCCCTCCACTTT. As protein: CASSPPGQGDNSPLHF.

This chain joins TRBV28 and TRBJ2-7, with TRBD2 as a possible D gene (5 bases). The CDR3 is made up of 17 amino acids. Germline assignment: CDR1 MDHEN and CDR2 SYDVKM. Trimming shortened V by 3 bases and J by 1 base, and 19 bases separated the two germline ends. Here the CDR3 DNA reads TGTGCCAGCAGTTTGAGTCCCTGGACTGCTGGGTCCTACGAGCAGTACTTC. This gives the protein CASSLSPWTAGSYEQYF.

The V and J genes are TRBV25-1 and TRBJ1-1; no clear D. V lost 3 bases and J lost 1, with 9 bases in between. Germline CDR1 reads MGHDK; CDR2 reads SYGVNS. The CDR3 has 14 amino acids. The DNA for the CDR3 is TGTGCCAGCAGTGATCAGACCAAGAACACTGAAGCTTTCTTT. This gives the protein CASSDQTKNTEAFF.

This clone is labeled medium-sized (0.01 to 0.1%). This chain's CDR3 is CASSTFYEQYF. The CDR3 DNA is TGTGCCAGTAGTACCTTCTACGAGCAGTACTTC. This rearrangement joins TRBV19 to TRBJ2-7; D gene uncertain. CDR1 and CDR2 from the germline V gene are LNHDA and SQIVND (reference sequence). This CDR3 has 11 amino acids. Trimming stripped 4 bases from V and 3 bases from J, with 4 bases between.

This chain connects TRBV7-8 to TRBJ2-3; TRBD2 matches at 10 bases. The germline gives CDR1 SGHVS, CDR2 FQNEAQ. V was pared by 3 bases and J by 2 bases, with 8 bases of the junction left unmatched. The CDR3 has 17 amino acids. CDR3 bases: TGTGCCAGCAGCTTGAACGGACTAGCGGAAAACACAGATACGCAGTATTTT. This encodes CASSLNGLAENTDTQYF.

This chain joins TRBV10-3 and TRBJ2-7; 8 bases align to TRBD1. The CDR3 runs to 17 residues. Germline CDR1 is ENHRY and CDR2 is SYGVKD. The V gene end was trimmed by 3 bases and the J gene end by 4 bases; junction bases not matched to a gene: 14. In DNA form, the CDR3 reads TGTGCCATCAGTGACTCCGGACAGGGTATAGGAAGTTACGAGCAGTACTTC. Amino acid sequence: CAISDSGQGIGSYEQYF.

A single count supports this clone. The rearrangement joins TRBV19 to TRBJ2-1, with a tentative D call TRBD1 (6 bases). Per the germline V gene, CDR1 is LNHDA and CDR2 is SQIVND (reference sequence). The germline V and J ends were trimmed by 9 bases and 2 bases, with 11 bases remaining between them. The CDR3 spans 13 residues. The CDR3 DNA reads as TGTGCCAGCTCGCAGGGGCCCTACAATGAGCAGTTCTTC. Translating gives CASSQGPYNEQFF.

V usage is TRBV12-5 and J usage is TRBJ1-4, with 10 bases matching TRBD1. J was trimmed by 4 bases and V by 1 base; bases with no gene match: 6. Germline CDR1 LGHNT, CDR2 FRNRAP. This CDR3 contains 17 residues. CDR3 region: CASGLGGTGVGNEKLFF. CDR3 sequence (DNA): TGTGCTAGTGGTTTGGGCGGGACAGGGGTAGGTAATGAAAAACTGTTTTTT.

This chain joins TRBV19 and TRBJ2-1; D may be TRBD2 (7 bases). Germline lookup yields CDR1 LNHDA and CDR2 SQIVND (reference sequence). This CDR3 has 15 amino acids. The V end was cut by 3 bases, the J end by 8 bases, with 17 bases between. Here the CDR3 reads CASSMIARGGDEQFF. The DNA for the CDR3 is TGTGCCAGTAGTATGATCGCGCGAGGGGGGGATGAGCAGTTCTTC.